The entry below gives a single TCR beta chain sequence along with its context. Its antigen remains unidentified. The sample originates from a study of cytomegalovirus exposure and HLA in healthy donors. It was with 60 Vbeta and 13 Jbeta primers that the PCR ran. Using immunoSEQ multiplex PCR, the repertoire was profiled, and TCRdb retains in-frame clones only, with some absent. The repertoire has tens of thousands of clones, nearly 80% of them found once; the top ten carry around 4.2%. V gave up 4 bases and J gave up 6 bases, with 17 bases separating them. Germline V gene data show CDR1 as SGHKS and CDR2 as YYEKEE (reference sequence). There are 15 residues in the CDR3. Broader study findings: Fewer N-insertions than the roughly 670-donor mean were reportedly shown by an Asian-associated ancestry cluster in a later analysis. A few of the chains that were CMV-associated were confirmed in vitro to be specific for CMV antigens. In a later analysis, DRB1 alleles had the most associated TCRs; HLA-C alleles the fewest.

V usage is TRBV5-5 and J usage is TRBJ2-1, with D unresolved. This receptor was taken from a man aged 35-49 years in good health and CMV-seronegative. Sequencing input: PBMCs. The CDR3 nucleotides are TGTGCCAGCAGCCTAGAAAGCGCAGCCGCCAATGAGCAGTTCTTC. Encoded protein: CASSLESAAANEQFF.